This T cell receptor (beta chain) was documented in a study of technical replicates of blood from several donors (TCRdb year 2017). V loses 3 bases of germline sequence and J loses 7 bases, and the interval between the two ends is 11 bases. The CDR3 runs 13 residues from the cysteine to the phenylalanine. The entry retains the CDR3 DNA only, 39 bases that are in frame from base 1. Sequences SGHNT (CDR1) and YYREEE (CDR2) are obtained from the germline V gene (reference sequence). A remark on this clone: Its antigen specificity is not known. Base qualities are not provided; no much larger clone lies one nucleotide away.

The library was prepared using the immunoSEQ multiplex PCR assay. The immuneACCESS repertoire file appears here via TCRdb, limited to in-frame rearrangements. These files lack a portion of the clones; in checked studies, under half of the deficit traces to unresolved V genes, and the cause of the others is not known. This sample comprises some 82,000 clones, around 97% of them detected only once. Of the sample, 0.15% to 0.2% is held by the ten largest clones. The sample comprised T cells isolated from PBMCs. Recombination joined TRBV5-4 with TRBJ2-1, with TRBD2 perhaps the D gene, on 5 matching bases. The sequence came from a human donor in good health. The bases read TGTGCCAGCAGCTCCCGGGAACCGAATGAGCAGTTCTTC. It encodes CASSSREPNEQFF.